These 10 T cell receptor beta chains were sequenced from one sample in a study of early stage breast cancer tumors. Measured with immunoSEQ multiplex PCR; TCRdb has only the in-frame clones, and not every one. Of more than 60,000 clones in the sample, more than 60% were seen once. Material: blood. These receptors all stem from a person aged 60 to 70 with breast cancer.

This rearrangement joins TRBV9 to TRBJ1-2; D call uncertain. CDR1 and CDR2 from the germline V gene are SGDLS and YYNGEE. V lost 0 bases to trimming and J lost 2 bases, with 11 bases between them. The CDR3 covers 15 residues. This CDR3 reads CASSVEAGRNYGYTF. The CDR3 nucleotides read TGTGCCAGCAGCGTAGAGGCGGGCAGGAACTATGGCTACACCTTC. Full variable domain (outside the CDR3, taken from reference TRBV9 and TRBJ1-2): DSGVTQTPKHLITATGQRVTLRCSPRSGDLSVYWYQQSLDQGLQFLIQYYNGEERAKGNILERFSAQQFPDLHSELNLSSLELGDSALYFCASSVEAGRNYGYTFGSGTRLTVV.

The V and J genes are TRBV6-1 and TRBJ1-2, with a possible D match to TRBD1 (6 bases). The V end lost 2 bases, the J end lost 8 bases, and 12 bases lay between the germline ends. Germline CDR1 MNHNS, CDR2 SASEGT. This CDR3 contains 13 residues. The CDR3 sequence: CASSERQGSGYTF. The CDR3 DNA reads as TGTGCCAGCAGTGAAAGGCAGGGGTCGGGCTACACCTTC.

J is TRBJ1-1 and V is TRBV11-2, with D tentatively TRBD1 (5 bases). Trimming removed 4 bases at V and 7 bases at J, with 16 bases between. The V gene's germline CDR1 is SGHAT and CDR2 FQNNGV. There are 14 residues in the CDR3. This CDR3 is CASSYTGPGGEAFF. CDR3 DNA: TGTGCCAGCAGCTACACGGGGCCTGGGGGTGAAGCTTTCTTT.

This chain uses TRBV2 with TRBJ2-1, with TRBD2 identical over 9 bases. This CDR3 has 13 amino acids. Germline V lookup: CDR1 SNHLY, CDR2 FYNNEI. V was clipped by 5 bases and J by 10 bases; unmatched bases: 6. CDR3 sequence: CASSPGLAGEQFF. CDR3 sequence (DNA): TGTGCCAGCAGTCCGGGACTAGCAGGAGAGCAGTTCTTC.

The J gene is TRBJ2-3, the V gene TRBV27; maybe TRBD2 (6 bases). The CDR3 has 13 amino acids. Between the trimmed V and J ends, which lost 9 bases and 1 base, there was a span of 11 bases. In germline, CDR1 is MNHEY, CDR2 SMNVEV (reference sequence). The chain's CDR3 is CASRTGGTDTQYF. DNA for the CDR3: TGTGCCAGTCGAACGGGGGGCACAGATACGCAGTATTTT.

CDR3 bases: TGTGCCAGCAAGGCCGCCGAAGATACGCAGTATTTT. It translates to CASKAAEDTQYF. The J gene is TRBJ2-3, the V gene TRBV2; D gene uncertain. V gave up 7 bases and J gave up 5 bases, with 10 bases separating them. The V gene's germline CDR1 is SNHLY and CDR2 FYNNEI. CDR3 length: 12 amino acids.

This chain joins TRBV11-2 and TRBJ2-2; 7 bases line up with TRBD2. The CDR3 spans 13 residues. The ends lost 4 bases at V and 5 bases at J; junction bases unmatched: 1. Germline assignment: CDR1 SGHAT and CDR2 FQNNGV. The CDR3 is CASSSGGTGELFF. CDR3 nucleotide sequence: TGTGCCAGCAGCTCCGGGGGGACCGGGGAGCTGTTTTTT.

The J gene is TRBJ2-3, the V gene TRBV27, with D possibly being TRBD2 (7 bases). This CDR3 contains 16 residues. The germline V gene has CDR1 MNHEY and CDR2 SMNVEV (reference sequence). V lost 2 bases and J 2 bases, leaving 14 bases between the germline ends. Written as DNA, the CDR3 is TGTGCCAGCAGTTTACTAGGGGGGGTCTTCACAGATACGCAGTATTTT. Translation gives CASSLLGGVFTDTQYF.

The chain combines TRBV6-5 with TRBJ1-1; D perhaps matches TRBD1 (5 bases). This CDR3 region has 13 residues. Germline assignment: CDR1 MNHEY and CDR2 SVGAGI. The ends were cut back, 5 bases at V and 6 bases at J, with 13 bases in the middle. CDR3 in amino acids: CASSDTMGPEAFF. Written as DNA, the CDR3 is TGTGCCAGCAGTGATACAATGGGGCCTGAAGCTTTCTTT.

The chain combines TRBV2 with TRBJ2-1, with D perhaps matching TRBD2 (6 bases). The CDR3 length is 16 residues. Trimming cost V 1 base and J 9 bases, with 19 bases left between them. Germline V gene sequence: CDR1 SNHLY, CDR2 FYNNEI. The CDR3 DNA reads as TGTGCCAGCAGTGAAGGGGCGGGACTGGGCCGGGGTGAGCAGTTCTTC. It yields the protein CASSEGAGLGRGEQFF.